A selection of T cell receptor beta chains follows, all from one sample in a study of blood T cells in healthy people across ages. TCRdb reprocessed the 5' RACE reads with MiXCR, giving one entry per CDR3 protein. The profile shows 590,000 or so distinct CDR3 sequences, about 30% of them singletons. The sequenced material came from blood. These receptor sequences come from a woman of 80 years or more in good health. Both conserved end residues are part of each CDR3.

>TRBJ2-5|TRBV20-1|15
CSAAPGWGAQETQYF
>TRBJ1-2|TRBV2|14
CASRPPTGMDGYTF
>TRBJ2-3|TRBV10-3|16
CTIRSTGGMSTDTQYF
>TRBJ2-3|TRBV15|13
CATSRGLADTQYF
>TRBJ2-3|TRBV10-2|16
CASIRIRDAPTDTQYF
>TRBJ2-5|TRBV5-1|13
CASSSDVGETQYF
>TRBJ1-6|TRBV5-1|14
CASSMGQGGSPLHF
>TRBJ2-1|TRBV15|15
CATSTRTTIFHEQFF
>TRBJ2-1|TRBV7-2|14
CASSLAGWGGEQFF
>TRBJ1-1|TRBV7-9|13
CASSASGFTEAFF
>TRBJ2-1|TRBV29-1|14
CSVGSGGHYNEQFF
>TRBJ1-2|TRBV11-1|14
CASSSPGDKNGYTF
>TRBJ1-4|TRBV20-1|13
CSARAGANEKLFF
>TRBJ2-7|TRBV3-1|15
CASSQDLTPQYEQYF
>TRBJ1-1|TRBV30|14
CAWSAGRTVTEAFF
>TRBJ2-5|TRBV7-8|13
CVSEFWGQETQYF
>TRBJ2-7|TRBV20-1|14
CSARGTGASYEQYF
>TRBJ2-5|TRBV10-3|13
CAISAADQETQYF
>TRBJ2-7|TRBV6-1|12
CASAKTSSEQYF
>TRBJ2-1|TRBV7-9|15
CASSLGDRGSYEQFF
>TRBJ2-1|TRBV5-1|14
CASTVKSGHNEQFF
>TRBJ1-2|TRBV5-1|14
CASSPDGVGHGYTF
>TRBJ2-1|TRBV7-9|17
CASSGGTPLSSYNEQFF
>TRBJ2-1|TRBV7-2|15
CASSLEAGAYNEQFF
>TRBJ2-3|TRBV20-1|14
CSAARGGLTDTQYF
>TRBJ1-4|TRBV18|14
CASSRQGDNEKLFF
>TRBJ1-2|TRBV6-1|15
CASSEGSRVYYGYTF
>TRBJ1-5|TRBV5-1|14
CASSLGSGNQPQHF
>TRBJ1-1|TRBV7-2|16
CASSLEGGGMNTGAFF
>TRBJ1-2|TRBV7-2|13
CASGMEFLYGYTF
>TRBJ2-7|TRBV2|13
CASSEGGVYEQYF
>TRBJ2-3|TRBV7-7|14
CASSWTGRADTQYF
>TRBJ2-1|TRBV20-1|14
CSAKRQGARNEQFF
>TRBJ1-6|TRBV7-6|16
CASSLLRGRSNSPLHF
>TRBJ1-4|TRBV25-1|16
CASSEGQGLTNEKLFF
>TRBJ2-5|TRBV5-4|13
CASSPRYQETQYF
>TRBJ2-5|TRBV7-9|11
CASGAFETQYF
>TRBJ2-1|TRBV7-9|13
CASSLFSGGPWFF
>TRBJ1-2|TRBV7-2|12
CASSLDREGYTF
>TRBJ2-4|TRBV11-1|12
CASSEGVNIQYF
>TRBJ2-5|TRBV20-1|16
CSASTSGLAGGETQYF
>TRBJ1-1|TRBV2|15
CASRGASSGNTEAFF
>TRBJ2-1|TRBV4-3|15
CASSQDSDSYNEQFF